Sequencing of this TCR beta chain was carried out in a study of cytomegalovirus exposure and HLA in healthy donors. Study observations and caveats: The study flagged some 170 TCR beta chains as cytomegalovirus-associated.

As regards this clone: Its antigen remains unknown.

The validation cohort, a group of more than 95 subjects, included the donors and was separate from the roughly 700-subject first cohort. Trimming removed 2 bases from V and 5 bases from J, with 14 bases in between. The germline gives CDR1 SGHNT, CDR2 YYREEE (reference sequence). CDR3 length: 15 residues. Sequencing used immunoSEQ multiplex PCR; TCRdb keeps in-frame clones, though not all of them. The table lists 120,000 or so clones, about 84% of them singletons. The rearrangement uses TRBV5-4 and TRBJ2-1; D remains unclear. Sequenced material: PBMCs. This receptor was obtained from a man aged 18-30 years in good health and CMV-seronegative. In nucleotides, the CDR3 is TGTGCCAGCAGCTTTCTCTCCACCGGAGACAATGAGCAGTTCTTC. As protein: CASSFLSTGDNEQFF.